A selection of T cell receptor beta chains follows, all from one sample in a study of shared clonotypes between healthy human individuals. Using immunoSEQ multiplex PCR, the repertoire was profiled, and TCRdb retains in-frame clones only, with some absent. The sample consists of under 2,000,000 clones, about 94% of them appearing once. The specimen sequenced was naive CD8+ T cells sorted from blood. Receptors originate from a man between 18 and 29 years old in good health. The CDR3 runs from the conserved cysteine through the conserved F or W. The order of the fields is V gene, D gene, CDR3 length, clone size, J gene, CDR3 DNA, CDR3 protein. The D gene is left open where the match is weak. Size values are once, few and many counts, or a class for expanded clones, and some rows have none.

>TRBV11-2|-|14|-|TRBJ1-3
TGTGCCAGCAACCTAGGGGACTCTGGAAACACCATATATTTT
CASNLGDSGNTIYF
>TRBV4-1|-|15|-|TRBJ2-2
TGCGCCAGCAGCCAAGAACCGGGCCGGGCCGGGGAGCTGTTTTTT
CASSQEPGRAGELFF
>TRBV11-2|TRBD1|15|once|TRBJ2-2
TGTGCCAGCAGCTTAGAACAGGGGGTCACCGGGGAGCTGTTTTTT
CASSLEQGVTGELFF
>TRBV2|-|12|-|TRBJ1-1
TGTGCCAGCGGGGGCGGATACACTGAAGCTTTCTTT
CASGGGYTEAFF
>TRBV5-1|TRBD1|14|-|TRBJ2-1
TGCGCCAGCAAGGATCCGGGACAGGGGAATGAGCAGTTCTTC
CASKDPGQGNEQFF
>TRBV9|TRBD2|14|-|TRBJ2-7
TGTGCCAGCAGCGCTAGCGGGGCAGCCTACGAGCAGTACTTC
CASSASGAAYEQYF
>TRBV4-3|TRBD2|18|-|TRBJ2-7
TGCGCCAGCAGCCAAGATCTGTTGTGGCGGGAGGGCTCCTACGAGCAGTACTTC
CASSQDLLWREGSYEQYF
>TRBV6-1|TRBD1|15|-|TRBJ2-3
TGTGCCAGCAGTGAATGGGACAGCTACACAGATACGCAGTATTTT
CASSEWDSYTDTQYF
>TRBV2|-|14|-|TRBJ2-7
TGTGCCAGCACTAATTTCCCCGAACACTACGAGCAGTACTTC
CASTNFPEHYEQYF
>TRBV6-5|TRBD1|14|-|TRBJ2-2
TGTGCCACCAGACAGGGGCCGAACACCGGGGAGCTGTTTTTT
CATRQGPNTGELFF
>TRBV23-1|-|16|-|TRBJ2-7
TGCGCCAGCAGTCAATCAGGTAGGGCTCCAGTCTGCGAGCAGTACTTC
CASSQSGRAPVCEQYF
>TRBV4-1|-|16|-|TRBJ2-2
TGCGCCAGCAGCCAAGATTCGGGGGGCCGCACCGGGGAGCTGTTTTTT
CASSQDSGGRTGELFF
>TRBV29-1|-|11|-|TRBJ1-2
TGCAGCGTCTCCCGGGGTTTGGGCTACACCTTC
CSVSRGLGYTF
>TRBV4-3|TRBD2|15|-|TRBJ2-1
TGCGCCAGCAGCCAAGATTGGACAGGACTAGCGGGGCAGTTCTTC
CASSQDWTGLAGQFF
>TRBV27|-|14|once|TRBJ1-5
TGTGCCAGCAGTTTTCGGGGGGCCGATCAGCCCCAGCATTTT
CASSFRGADQPQHF
>TRBV28|TRBD2|15|-|TRBJ2-1
TGTGCCAGCAGTTTCGGCTCTAGCGGGGGTGATGAGCAGTTCTTC
CASSFGSSGGDEQFF
>TRBV6-5|-|13|-|TRBJ2-3
TGTGCCAGCAGTTATGGCAGCACAGATACGCAGTATTTT
CASSYGSTDTQYF
>TRBV7-9|-|14|-|TRBJ2-7
TGTGCCAGCAGCGACATGGGGGCCCTCTACGAGCAGTACTTC
CASSDMGALYEQYF
>TRBV7-9|TRBD1|15|once|TRBJ1-4
TGTGCCAGCAGCTTATCCGGGACAGGGCCCGAAAAACTGTTTTTT
CASSLSGTGPEKLFF
>TRBV27|TRBD1|14|-|TRBJ2-2
TGTGCCAGCACACGGACAGGGAGTACCGGGGAGCTGTTTTTT
CASTRTGSTGELFF
>TRBV14|-|13|once|TRBJ2-1
TGTGCCAGCAGCCTAGACTCCCCTTCTGAGCAGTTCTTC
CASSLDSPSEQFF
>TRBV25-1|-|13|-|TRBJ2-5
TGTGCCAGCAGTGAATCGGGAGTGGAGACCCAGTACTTC
CASSESGVETQYF
>TRBV9|-|15|-|TRBJ2-5
TGTGCCAGCAGCGTAGCTACGGGCCGGGGGGAGACCCAGTACTTC
CASSVATGRGETQYF
>TRBV6-6|TRBD1|14|-|TRBJ2-1
TGTGCCAGCAGCCGGACAGGGGCATTCGATGAGCAGTTCTTC
CASSRTGAFDEQFF
>TRBV4-3|-|14|-|TRBJ2-1
TGCGCCAGCAGCCCTTGGGCAGCAGACAATGAGCAGTTCTTC
CASSPWAADNEQFF
>TRBV25-1|-|13|-|TRBJ1-6
TGTGCCAGCAGTCGTACAGAAGTTTCACCCCTCCACTTT
CASSRTEVSPLHF
>TRBV7-6|-|15|-|TRBJ2-2
TGTGCCAGCAGCGCAACTCTGCCGCACACCGGGGAGCTGTTTTTT
CASSATLPHTGELFF
>TRBV9|TRBD2|14|-|TRBJ2-7
TGTGCCAGCAGCCCTAGCGGGAGGATCTACGAGCAGTACTTC
CASSPSGRIYEQYF
>TRBV4-1|-|15|-|TRBJ2-7
TGCGCCAGCAGCCAAGGGAATAGCGGTTCCTACGAGCAGTACTTC
CASSQGNSGSYEQYF
>TRBV11-1|-|18|-|TRBJ2-3
TGTGCCAGCAGCTTAGCGGAGGGAACAGGGGCGTACACAGATACGCAGTATTTT
CASSLAEGTGAYTDTQYF
>TRBV6-5|-|14|-|TRBJ2-3
TGTGCCAGCAGGTCGTACAGGGGCACAGATACGCAGTATTTT
CASRSYRGTDTQYF
>TRBV7-6|TRBD2|17|-|TRBJ2-3
TGTGCCAGCAGCTCACTCCCTAGCGGGAGAGGCACAGATACGCAGTATTTT
CASSSLPSGRGTDTQYF
>TRBV5-4|-|15|-|TRBJ1-2
TGTGCCAGCAGCTTTCGGGACACCTCTAACTATGGCTACACCTTC
CASSFRDTSNYGYTF
>TRBV25-1|TRBD2|14|-|TRBJ2-1
TGTGCCAGCAGTATTCGGGGGGGATTGAATGAGCAGTTCTTC
CASSIRGGLNEQFF
>TRBV27|TRBD1|14|-|TRBJ1-5
TGTGCCAGCAGTATCATGACAGGGCATCAGCCCCAGCATTTT
CASSIMTGHQPQHF
>TRBV4-3|-|14|-|TRBJ1-6
TGCGCCAGCAGCCAAGGGACAGATAATTCACCCCTCCACTTT
CASSQGTDNSPLHF
>TRBV27|-|13|-|TRBJ2-1
TGTGCCAGCAGTTTGGTCATTTACGGTGAGCAGTTCTTC
CASSLVIYGEQFF
>TRBV23-1|-|15|once|TRBJ2-7
TGCGCCAGCAGTCAATCCCCCCTAATGGAGTACGAGCAGTACTTC
CASSQSPLMEYEQYF